These 8 T cell receptor beta chains share one sample of origin, sequenced in a study of shared clonotypes between healthy human individuals. Generated by immunoSEQ multiplex PCR, the TCRdb table keeps only in-frame clones and is missing some. The data hold under 2,500,000 clones, with under 97% observed a single time. Sequencing used naive CD4+ T cells sorted from blood. As for subset: CD45RA+ positively selected. These TCRs come from a man aged 18 to 29 in good health.

The rearrangement joins TRBV6-6 to TRBJ2-3; 7 nucleotides line up with TRBD2. The CDR3 consists of 13 residues. Trimming took 6 bases from V and 10 from J; bases not matched to a gene: 10. Germline values: CDR1 MNHNY, CDR2 SVGAGI (reference sequence). The CDR3, as DNA: TGTGCCAGCAGATCCTGGCCGGGACTACCGCAGTATTTT. This gives the protein CASRSWPGLPQYF.

V usage is TRBV18 and J usage is TRBJ2-6, with 10 bases fitting TRBD1. The CDR3 is made up of 16 amino acids. Germline V gene lookup returns CDR1 KGHSH and CDR2 LQKENI. J lost 3 bases, V lost 2 bases, and 1 base had no gene match. CDR3: CASSPDRGRGANVLTF. DNA of the CDR3: TGTGCCAGCTCACCAGACAGGGGGCGTGGGGCCAACGTCCTGACTTTC.

The V gene is TRBV7-2, the J gene TRBJ1-1; D remains unclear. This CDR3 contains 13 residues. The V gene lost 2 bases and the J gene lost 12 bases, with 16 bases spanning the gap. Germline CDR1 and CDR2: SGHTA and FQGNSA. The CDR3 bases are TGTGCCAGCAGCTTATTCACAGATAGATTTTCTTTCTTT. This translates into CASSLFTDRFSFF. Together with reference TRBV7-2 and TRBJ1-1, the CDR3 gives the full variable domain: GAGVSQSPSNKVTEKGKDVELRCDPISGHTALYWYRQSLGQGLEFLIYFQGNSAPDKSGLPSDRFSAERTGGSVSTLTIQRTQQEDSAVYLCASSLFTDRFSFFGQGTRLTVV.

The chain uses TRBV27 and TRBJ2-5, with D maybe TRBD2 (5 bases). Germline CDR1 and CDR2: MNHEY and SMNVEV (reference sequence). V was shortened by 4 bases and J by 1 base, with 19 bases between the two germline ends. The length of the CDR3 is 17 residues. DNA for the CDR3: TGTGCCAGCAGTTCAATAACGGGGAATTTTGGCCAAGAGACCCAGTACTTC. Protein product: CASSSITGNFGQETQYF.

The chain is built from TRBV7-8 and TRBJ2-7; unclear D gene. Germline V gives CDR1 SGHVS, CDR2 FQNEAQ. The V and J ends lost 3 bases and 3 bases respectively, with 9 bases between them. The length of the CDR3 is 13 residues. CDR3 residues: CASSFRSVYEQYF. DNA of the CDR3: TGTGCCAGCAGCTTCCGCTCGGTCTACGAGCAGTACTTC.

The gene calls are TRBV2 and TRBJ2-1; TRBD1 matches at 9 bases. Germline CDR1 and CDR2: SNHLY and FYNNEI. V trimming: 8 bases; J trimming: 5 bases; junction bases outside the gene matches: 22. This CDR3 has 19 amino acids. CDR3 region: CASHRGPPSLVEVDNEQFF. In DNA, the CDR3 is TGTGCCAGCCACAGGGGGCCCCCCTCTCTCGTTGAGGTTGACAATGAGCAGTTCTTC.

V is TRBV5-1 and J is TRBJ1-2, with TRBD1 identical over 7 bases. Germline V gives CDR1 SGHRS, CDR2 YFSETQ. The CDR3 is 17 residues long. V dropped 4 bases and J dropped 4; count of bases not matched to a gene: 16. For the CDR3, the DNA is TGCGCCAGCAGCCCAAACAGGGGTACGGCGCTGGGCTATGGCTACACCTTC. Amino acids: CASSPNRGTALGYGYTF.

This chain joins TRBV10-3 and TRBJ1-5; D is possibly TRBD1 (6 bases). The V and J ends lost 3 bases and 5 bases respectively, with 11 bases between them. CDR1 is ENHRY and CDR2 is SYGVKD in the germline V gene. The CDR3 is 14 amino acids. The CDR3 nucleotides are TGTGCCATCAGTGAATTTCCAGGGGATCAGCCCCAGCATTTT. Protein sequence: CAISEFPGDQPQHF.